This T cell receptor beta chain originates from a study of monozygotic twins with inflammatory bowel disease. Total RNA isolation used whole blood (no T cell sorting was performed). Added by template switching were UMIs that each held a 6-nucleotide sample barcode. TCRdb reanalyzed the 5' RACE reads, giving one entry per CDR3 protein sequence and no DNA. The table lists 200,000 to 250,000 distinct CDR3 sequences. Regarding the study as a whole: The authors found no support for a single strong IBD-associated signal or clonotype. Fewer clonotypes were shared with others by IBD patients than by healthy twins, especially with disease activity.

The germline gives CDR1 ENHRY, CDR2 SYGVKD. The CDR3 length is 15 residues. As regards this clonotype: Its antigen remains unidentified.

The clonotype originates from a human donor with ulcerative colitis or Crohn's disease, or a healthy co-twin of an affected twin (not recorded which). Sequenced input: blood. V usage is TRBV10-3 and J usage is TRBJ2-1; checking the TCRdb D call of TRBD2 is not possible without DNA. The CDR3 region is CAISLTGTINNEQFF.